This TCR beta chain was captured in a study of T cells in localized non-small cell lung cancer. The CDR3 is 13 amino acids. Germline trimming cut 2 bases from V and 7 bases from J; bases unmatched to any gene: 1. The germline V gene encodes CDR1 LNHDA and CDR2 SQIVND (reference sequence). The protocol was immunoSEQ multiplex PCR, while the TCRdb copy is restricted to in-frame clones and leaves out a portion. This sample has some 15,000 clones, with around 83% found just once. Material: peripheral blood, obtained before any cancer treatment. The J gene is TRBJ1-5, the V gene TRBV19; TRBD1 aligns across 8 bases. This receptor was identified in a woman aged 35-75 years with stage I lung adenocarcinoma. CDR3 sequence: CASSIQGAQPQHF. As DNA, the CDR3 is TGTGCCAGTAGTATACAGGGGGCACAGCCCCAGCATTTT.